The following is a TCR beta chain sequence with its context. Antigen: not known. The sample is drawn from a study of shared clonotypes between healthy human individuals. General study points: Clonotypes shared by all four sorted-subset donors had higher generation probabilities than non-shared clonotypes.

Free of recent acute infections or vaccinations, the donors were healthy HIV-negative adults. Only in-frame clones appear in the TCRdb table, and some are missing; sequencing was by immunoSEQ multiplex PCR. The table shows about 2.3 million clones, with approximately 95% occurring only once. This CDR3 contains 16 residues. CDR1 and CDR2 from the germline V gene are SGHTA and FQGNSA. With 4 bases clipped from V and 3 bases from J, the junction kept 6 bases outside the gene matches. The source material was naive CD4+ T cells from PBMCs. Subset given: CD45RA+ positively selected. The rearrangement joins TRBV7-2 to TRBJ1-5; TRBD1 aligns across 10 bases. This TCR came from a man younger than 35 in good health. Some clones in this sample may be carry-over from other donors' samples. In nucleotides, the CDR3 is TGTGCCAGCAGCTCCCTAGGGACAGGGGTCAATCAGCCCCAGCATTTT. Translated, it gives CASSSLGTGVNQPQHF.